One sample yielded the 20 T cell receptor beta chains listed below, sequenced in a study of blood T cell repertoires in COVID-19. Sequenced by immunoSEQ multiplex PCR; TCRdb stores in-frame clones only, minus some. In the table there are some 330,000 clones, roughly 90% of which are singletons. The specimen was PBMCs or T cells enriched from blood (not recorded which). These TCRs come from a woman in her thirties who had recovered from COVID-19.

CDR3: CASSRGDSTNEKLFF. CDR3 in DNA: TGCGCCAGCAGCCGGGGGGACTCCACTAATGAAAAACTGTTTTTT. The gene calls are TRBV5-1 and TRBJ1-4, with D tentatively TRBD1 (5 bases). V lost 4 bases and J lost 2, with 12 bases in between. The CDR3 loop spans 15 amino acids. CDR1 and CDR2 (germline): SGHRS, YFSETQ. The whole variable domain, filled in from reference TRBV5-1 and TRBJ1-4, reads KAGVTQTPRYLIKTRGQQVTLSCSPISGHRSVSWYQQTPGQGLQFLFEYFSETQRNKGNFPGRFSGRQFSNSRSEMNVSTLELGDSALYLCASSRGDSTNEKLFFGSGTQLSVL.

The chain uses TRBV11-2 and TRBJ2-7, with D hard to call. The CDR3 spans 14 residues. Trimming took off 2 bases at V and 5 bases at J, with 13 bases between the two ends. CDR1 is SGHAT and CDR2 is FQNNGV in the germline V gene. The chain's CDR3 is CASSLMAGRNEQYF. The DNA for the CDR3 is TGTGCCAGCAGCTTAATGGCAGGCCGGAACGAGCAGTACTTC.

The J gene is TRBJ1-3, the V gene TRBV6-1, with D possibly TRBD1 on 5 matching bases. V lost 2 bases and J lost 8, with 16 bases in between. The germline gives CDR1 MNHNS, CDR2 SASEGT. The CDR3 consists of 15 residues. The chain's CDR3 is CASSETPRAGYTIYF. CDR3 DNA sequence: TGTGCCAGCAGTGAAACCCCCAGGGCGGGGTACACCATATATTTT.

Here the CDR3 reads CASSSSTGVSWNSGNTIYF. Written as DNA, the CDR3 is TGTGCCAGCAGTTCCTCGACAGGGGTAAGTTGGAACTCTGGAAACACCATATATTTT. The chain couples TRBV27 to TRBJ1-3; 8 bases align to TRBD1. J gave up 0 bases and V 4 bases, and 14 bases lay outside the gene matches. Looked up from germline, CDR1 is MNHEY and CDR2 is SMNVEV (reference sequence). The length of the CDR3 is 19 residues.

This chain uses TRBV5-5 with TRBJ1-2; possible D gene TRBD1, 5 bases. The CDR3 consists of 13 residues. The V end lost 2 bases, the J end lost 6 bases, and 11 bases lay between the germline ends. Looked up from germline, CDR1 is SGHKS and CDR2 is YYEKEE (reference sequence). The CDR3 coding sequence is TGTGCCAGCAGCTTACAGGTTCCCCATGGCTACACCTTC. This codes for CASSLQVPHGYTF.

The chain has TRBV5-1 and TRBJ2-7; 10 bases match TRBD2. This CDR3 has 15 amino acids. Germline V gene sequence: CDR1 SGHRS, CDR2 YFSETQ. With V trimmed by 4 bases and J by 3 bases, 7 bases remained unmatched. For the CDR3, the DNA is TGCGCCAGCAGCCGCACTAGCGGGGATGGCTACGAGCAGTACTTC. This encodes CASSRTSGDGYEQYF.

This clone was recorded only once. The V gene is TRBV9, the J gene TRBJ2-2; 7 positions agree with TRBD1. The CDR3 has 16 residues. Losses at the gene ends were 1 base for V and 0 bases for J; bases not matched to a gene: 3. CDR1 and CDR2 (germline): SGDLS, YYNGEE. Written as DNA, the CDR3 is TGTGCCAGCAGCGTATTCCAGGGGGCGAACACCGGGGAGCTGTTTTTT. Translation: CASSVFQGANTGELFF.

DNA for the CDR3: TGTGCCAGCTCACCAGACTTACAAGAGACCCAGTACTTC. It is translated as CASSPDLQETQYF. The chain employs TRBV18 and TRBJ2-5; no clear D gene. V was cut by 2 bases and J by 2 bases, with 6 bases left in between. The CDR3 covers 13 residues. CDR1 and CDR2 (germline): KGHSH, LQKENI.

This clone occurred once. DNA of the CDR3: TGTGCCAGTATCGGGACTAGCGGGAGTGGGGATACGCAGTATTTT. It translates to CASIGTSGSGDTQYF. The V call is TRBV19, the J call TRBJ2-3, with TRBD2 matching 14 bases. The J segment lost 6 bases and the V segment lost 7 bases, leaving 6 bases of the junction unmatched. CDR1 LNHDA and CDR2 SQIVND come from the germline V gene (reference sequence). The CDR3 runs to 15 residues.

The rearrangement links TRBV10-3 to TRBJ1-3, with 9 bases aligning to TRBD1. This CDR3 is 16 amino acids long. The ends lost 3 bases at V and 0 bases at J; junction bases unmatched: 3. CDR1 ENHRY and CDR2 SYGVKD come from the germline V gene. The CDR3 protein is CAISDPGQGSGNTIYF. In nucleotides, the CDR3 is TGTGCCATCAGTGACCCGGGACAGGGCTCTGGAAACACCATATATTTT.

The CDR3 here is CASSADMGGSEQYF. CDR3 in DNA: TGTGCCAGCTCAGCTGACATGGGGGGTAGCGAGCAGTACTTC. The chain combines TRBV18 with TRBJ2-7; perhaps TRBD2 as D (6 bases). The CDR3 sequence is 14 residues long. The germline V and J ends were trimmed by 5 bases and 6 bases, with 17 bases remaining between them. Germline V gene sequence: CDR1 KGHSH, CDR2 LQKENI.

V and J are TRBV21-1 and TRBJ2-1; the table gives TRBD1 as D, unverified against the DNA. TRBV21-1 counts as a pseudogene. The CDR3 consists of 19 residues. The CDR3 reads CASSKARRFYWGRRNEQFF. The CDR3 region has the DNA TGTGCCAGCAGCAAAGCCCGGCGTTTTTATTGGGGGCGCAGAAATGAGCAGTTCTTC.

This clone showed up just a few times. V and J are TRBV9 and TRBJ2-3, with D perhaps matching TRBD2 (6 bases). Looked up from germline, CDR1 is SGDLS and CDR2 is YYNGEE. This CDR3 is built from 15 residues. The ends were cut back, 0 bases at V and 6 bases at J, with 14 bases in the middle. The CDR3: CASSVAGAVDDTQYF. The CDR3 nucleotides read TGTGCCAGCAGCGTAGCGGGAGCGGTCGATGATACGCAGTATTTT.

This clone was observed a few times. The chain has TRBV11-3 and TRBJ1-1; D not certain. Germline CDR1 reads SGHNT; CDR2 reads YENEEA. The V gene lost 4 bases and the J gene lost 1 base, with 4 bases spanning the gap. CDR3 length equals 12 residues. The CDR3 DNA reads TGTGCCAGCAGCTCGAGGAACACTGAAGCTTTCTTT. Translation: CASSSRNTEAFF.

J is TRBJ1-5 and V is TRBV19; possible D gene TRBD1, 5 bases. Germline loops: CDR1 LNHDA, CDR2 SQIVND (reference sequence). Trimming cost V 1 base and J 3 bases, with 10 bases left between them. The CDR3 consists of 15 residues. The CDR3 protein is CASSIGTGHNQPQHF. The CDR3 DNA is TGTGCCAGTAGTATAGGCACAGGCCACAATCAGCCCCAGCATTTT.

The rearrangement joins TRBV27 to TRBJ2-7; D may be TRBD1 (5 bases). Trimming pared 4 bases from V and 2 bases from J, leaving 15 bases between. Germline V gene data show CDR1 as MNHEY and CDR2 as SMNVEV (reference sequence). CDR3 length: 15 amino acids. In nucleotides, the CDR3 is TGTGCCAGCAGTTACTCTCTAGGCAGGGCCTACGAGCAGTACTTC. As protein: CASSYSLGRAYEQYF.

This chain uses TRBV18 with TRBJ1-3, with a tentative D call TRBD1 (6 bases). V lost 6 bases to trimming and J lost 0 bases, with 12 bases between them. Looked up from germline, CDR1 is KGHSH and CDR2 is LQKENI. This CDR3 has 15 residues. Written as DNA, the CDR3 is TGTGCCAGCTCGCAGGGGCCCGCCTCTGGAAACACCATATATTTT. Translation: CASSQGPASGNTIYF.

V and J are TRBV18 and TRBJ1-4; D perhaps matches TRBD1 (6 bases). The CDR3 covers 18 residues. Germline CDR1 reads KGHSH; CDR2 reads LQKENI. V dropped 3 bases and J dropped 0 bases, with 17 bases sitting between them. The CDR3 sequence is CASSPGTRVPATNEKLFF. As DNA, the CDR3 is TGTGCCAGCTCACCGGGGACACGCGTTCCTGCAACTAATGAAAAACTGTTTTTT.

A word on this clone: Other DNA sequences within the sample encode an identical CDR3. The rearrangement uses TRBV4-1 and TRBJ1-4, with D possibly TRBD1 on 5 matching bases. V was pared by 1 base and J by 7 bases, with 10 bases between. The CDR3 sequence is 14 residues long. Germline assignment: CDR1 MGHRA and CDR2 YSYEKL. This CDR3 reads CASSQGQGSEKLFF. In DNA, the CDR3 is TGCGCCAGCAGCCAAGGGCAGGGTAGTGAAAAACTGTTTTTT.

The chain combines TRBV3-1 (or the pseudogene TRBV3-2) with TRBJ2-5; 12 positions agree with TRBD2. V lost 4 bases, J lost 1 base, and 13 bases stayed unmatched. The CDR3 contains 19 residues. Germline-derived CDR1 and CDR2 are LGHDT and YNNKEL (reference sequence). CDR3 protein: CASSLTSGGDDATQETQYF. CDR3 nucleotides: TGTGCCAGCAGCCTGACTAGCGGGGGAGATGACGCCACCCAAGAGACCCAGTACTTC.